This passage covers 32 T cell receptor beta chains from one sample sequenced in a study of shared clonotypes between healthy human individuals. Using immunoSEQ multiplex PCR, the repertoire was profiled, and TCRdb retains in-frame clones only, with some absent. The top ten clones hold over 0.8% of a sample with some 1.1 million clones, approximately 77% of them seen once. Sequencing was done on a sample of memory CD4+ T cells from PBMCs. The subset was: CD45RA-negative fraction. The receptor set was obtained from a man aged 18 to 29 in good health. Some clones in this sample may be carry-over from other donors' samples.

In the case of this clone: This same CDR3 is encoded by further DNA sequences in the sample. The CDR3 bases are TGTGCCAGCAGCTTAAAGGGTAATGAGCAGTTCTTC. It translates to CASSLKGNEQFF. The J gene is TRBJ2-1, the V gene TRBV7-3; D not resolved. The V end lost 1 base, the J end lost 7 bases, and 5 bases lay between the germline ends. This CDR3 region has 12 residues. Germline CDR1 SGHTA, CDR2 FQGTGA.

CDR3 sequence (DNA): TGTGCCAGCAGTTCCCTGGACGGCTATGGCTACACCTTC. Protein sequence: CASSSLDGYGYTF. This chain uses TRBV28 with TRBJ1-2, with D unresolved. V lost 4 bases to trimming and J lost 4 bases, with 10 bases between them. CDR1 is MDHEN, CDR2 SYDVKM, per germline. The CDR3 has 13 amino acids.

A few counts support this clone. This rearrangement joins TRBV6-6 to TRBJ2-1; TRBD2 agrees at 7 bases. The CDR3 sequence is 15 residues long. The V gene end was trimmed by 9 bases and the J gene end by 5 bases; junction bases not matched to a gene: 13. Looked up from germline, CDR1 is MNHNY and CDR2 is SVGAGI (reference sequence). The CDR3, as DNA: TGTGCCAGAACTACCGGGACTATGATTGACAATGAGCAGTTCTTC. Residues: CARTTGTMIDNEQFF.

This clone came up a few times. The chain recombines TRBV7-9 with TRBJ1-4; the match to TRBD1 covers 8 bases. V was clipped by 5 bases and J by 5 bases; unmatched bases: 10. Looked up from germline, CDR1 is SEHNR and CDR2 is FQNEAQ (reference sequence). The length of the CDR3 is 16 residues. CDR3 sequence reads: CASSRRRTGRNEKLFF. The CDR3 DNA is TGTGCCAGCAGCCGCCGACGGACAGGGAGAAATGAAAAACTGTTTTTT.

This clone has at least ten counts. The chain carries TRBV2 and TRBJ1-5; the D is unclear. The CDR3 contains 12 residues. V was pared by 4 bases and J by 5 bases, with 6 bases between. The V gene's germline CDR1 is SNHLY and CDR2 FYNNEI. In DNA form, the CDR3 reads TGTGCCAGCAGTGCCCCTGATCAGCCCCAGCATTTT. Its protein product is CASSAPDQPQHF.

To note about this clone: Additional DNA sequences in this sample encode the identical CDR3. The V and J genes are TRBV7-8 and TRBJ2-1; 10 bases line up with TRBD2. This CDR3 has 14 residues. Unmatched junction bases numbered 2, after V lost 2 bases and J lost 7 bases. Per germline, CDR1 SGHVS and CDR2 FQNEAQ. CDR3: CASSLSSGRNEQFF. The CDR3 DNA sequence: TGTGCCAGCAGCTTATCTAGCGGGAGAAATGAGCAGTTCTTC.

The rearrangement uses TRBV28 and TRBJ2-1, with D perhaps matching TRBD2 (5 bases). CDR3 length equals 16 residues. V lost 7 bases to trimming and J lost 0 bases, with 16 bases between them. The germline CDR1 and CDR2 sequences are MDHEN and SYDVKM. Written as DNA, the CDR3 is TGTGCCAGCACCGGGCGCGGGTACCCCTCCTACAATGAGCAGTTCTTC. Protein sequence: CASTGRGYPSYNEQFF.

The CDR3 here is CASSPSDEPRVDTQYF. CDR3 DNA sequence: TGTGCCAGCAGCCCTTCGGACGAACCCAGGGTAGATACGCAGTATTTT. The chain employs TRBV21-1 and TRBJ2-3; the D segment call TRBD1 is taken from the table without a DNA check. TRBV21-1 is assigned pseudogene status. The CDR3 contains 16 residues.

V is TRBV7-9 and J is TRBJ1-3, with D perhaps matching TRBD1 (5 bases). Germline values: CDR1 SEHNR, CDR2 FQNEAQ (reference sequence). CDR3 size: 18 residues. V was pared by 1 base and J by 2 bases, with 18 bases between. CDR3 loop: CASSLVWGVLLTGNTIYF. In nucleotides, the CDR3 is TGTGCCAGCAGCTTAGTGTGGGGGGTTCTACTGACTGGAAACACCATATATTTT.

This CDR3 reads CASSLELAGLSYEQYF. The CDR3 DNA reads TGTGCCAGCAGCTTAGAACTAGCGGGACTCTCCTACGAGCAGTACTTC. The chain carries TRBV7-2 and TRBJ2-7, with TRBD2 identical over 10 bases. J gave up 0 bases and V 1 base, and 3 bases lay outside the gene matches. Per the germline V gene, CDR1 is SGHTA and CDR2 is FQGNSA. This CDR3 region has 16 residues. The full variable domain, rest sourced from reference TRBV7-2 and TRBJ2-7, is GAGVSQSPSNKVTEKGKDVELRCDPISGHTALYWYRQSLGQGLEFLIYFQGNSAPDKSGLPSDRFSAERTGGSVSTLTIQRTQQEDSAVYLCASSLELAGLSYEQYFGPGTRLTVT.

The chain is built from TRBV2 and TRBJ2-2, with a possible D match to TRBD2 (5 bases). V shed 6 bases and J shed 1 base, with 18 bases lying between them. This CDR3 comprises 17 residues. Germline V gene data show CDR1 as SNHLY and CDR2 as FYNNEI. CDR3 protein: CASSPFSSAQNTGELFF. The CDR3 DNA sequence: TGTGCCAGCAGCCCCTTCAGTAGCGCCCAGAACACCGGGGAGCTGTTTTTT.

CDR3 protein: CASSLGGSEAEAFF. CDR3 coding DNA: TGTGCCAGCAGTTTAGGGGGGTCTGAGGCTGAAGCTTTCTTT. The chain recombines TRBV28 with TRBJ1-1, with D possibly being TRBD1 (5 bases). Germline CDR1 reads MDHEN; CDR2 reads SYDVKM. V lost 2 bases, J lost 6 bases, and 13 bases lay in between. The CDR3 loop spans 14 amino acids. The entire variable domain, with the rest obtained from reference TRBV28 and TRBJ1-1, is as follows: DVKVTQSSRYLVKRTGEKVFLECVQDMDHENMFWYRQDPGLGLRLIYFSYDVKMKEKGDIPEGYSVSREKKERFSLILESASTNQTSMYLCASSLGGSEAEAFFGQGTRLTVV.

About this clone: One base away lies a much larger clone, so this may be a sequencing read error. This CDR3 is also generated by other DNA sequences in the sample. V usage is TRBV5-1 and J usage is TRBJ2-7; D gene unclear. The germline V gene has CDR1 SGHRS and CDR2 YFSETQ. The CDR3 length is 15 residues. The CDR3 spells CASSFDPALSYEQYF. CDR3 DNA sequence: TGCGCCAGTAGCTTCGATCCAGCCTTGTCCTACGAGCAGTACTTC.

This clone was seen only once. The V gene is TRBV5-4, the J gene TRBJ1-2; weak D call: TRBD1 (6 bases). The CDR3 covers 16 residues. The germline CDR1 and CDR2 sequences are SGHNT and YYREEE (reference sequence). The V gene lost 4 bases and the J gene lost 0 bases, with 16 bases spanning the gap. The CDR3 is CASSPGRGGSNYGYTF. The CDR3 DNA reads as TGTGCCAGCAGCCCCGGAAGGGGGGGTTCTAACTATGGCTACACCTTC.

CDR3 nucleotides: TGTGCCAGCAGCTCCCGGGGTTGGGGGTCTGGGGCCAACGTCCTGACTTTC. As protein: CASSSRGWGSGANVLTF. V usage is TRBV11-2 and J usage is TRBJ2-6; TRBD1 or TRBD2 may be the D gene (5 bases each). Germline values: CDR1 SGHAT, CDR2 FQNNGV. Deletions cut 4 bases from V and 1 base from J, with 14 bases between. This CDR3 has 17 amino acids.

V usage is TRBV5-8 and J usage is TRBJ2-3; D perhaps matches TRBD2 (5 bases). Germline V gives CDR1 SGHTS, CDR2 YDEGEE. V shed 4 bases and J shed 2 bases, with 17 bases lying between them. The CDR3 consists of 16 residues. The CDR3 DNA follows: TGTGCCAGCAGCGCGTCGGACTCATCACCCACAGATACGCAGTATTTT. Translating it yields CASSASDSSPTDTQYF.

J is TRBJ1-2 and V is TRBV20-1; D is undetermined. Germline loops: CDR1 DFQATT, CDR2 SNEGSKA (reference sequence). V lost 4 bases and J lost 5, with 8 bases in between. The CDR3 spans 11 residues. The DNA of the CDR3 is TGCAGTGCTAAAGAAGGGTATGGCTACACCTTC. Protein product: CSAKEGYGYTF.

In this sample, this clone turned up once. This rearrangement joins TRBV18 to TRBJ2-7, with 9 nucleotides matching TRBD2. The CDR3 length is 17 residues. With V trimmed by 2 bases and J by 3 bases, 11 bases remained unmatched. The germline V gene has CDR1 KGHSH and CDR2 LQKENI. CDR3 region: CASSPTQNWREGYEQYF. DNA for the CDR3: TGTGCCAGCTCACCAACCCAAAACTGGCGGGAGGGCTACGAGCAGTACTTC.

A word on this clone: Additional DNA sequences in this sample encode the identical CDR3. V usage is TRBV7-7 and J usage is TRBJ2-2; D remains ambiguous. The CDR3 covers 13 residues. Germline V gives CDR1 SSHAT, CDR2 FNYEAQ (reference sequence). V lost 2 bases and J lost 6, with 7 bases in between. DNA of the CDR3: TGTGCCAGCAGCTTATCCGGGCCCGGGGAGCTGTTTTTT. Translation gives CASSLSGPGELFF.

The chain employs TRBV2 and TRBJ1-1; D ambiguous. The germline gives CDR1 SNHLY, CDR2 FYNNEI. Trimming removed 8 bases from V and 5 bases from J, with 9 bases in between. This CDR3 is 11 amino acids long. DNA for the CDR3: TGTGCCAGCGGGGTGGGGACTGAAGCTTTCTTT. It is translated as CASGVGTEAFF.

Worth noting for this clone: This may stem from a read error, because a much larger clone lies one nucleotide away. Other DNA sequences in the sample encode the same CDR3. This chain uses TRBV7-8 with TRBJ2-5; unclear D gene. CDR1 SGHVS and CDR2 FQNEAQ come from the germline V gene. With 1 base removed from V and 5 bases from J, the gap between germline ends came to 5 bases. This CDR3 is built from 12 residues. CDR3 bases: TGTGCCAGCAGCTTAGTGGAGGAGACCCAGTACTTC. This encodes CASSLVEETQYF. The full variable domain, its missing parts supplied by reference TRBV7-8 and TRBJ2-5, is GAGVSQSPRYKVAKRGQDVALRCDPISGHVSLFWYQQALGQGPEFLTYFQNEAQLDKSGLPSDRFFAERPEGSVSTLKIQRTQQEDSAVYLCASSLVEETQYFGPGTRLLVL.

This chain uses TRBV7-9 with TRBJ1-3; D possibly corresponds to TRBD1 (6 bases). V gave up 1 base and J gave up 1 base, with 14 bases separating them. The CDR3 contains 17 residues. CDR1 and CDR2 (germline): SEHNR, FQNEAQ (reference sequence). The CDR3 loop reads CASSLGGRGRSGNTIYF. In nucleotides, the CDR3 is TGTGCCAGCAGCTTAGGTGGCAGGGGAAGATCTGGAAACACCATATATTTT. Full variable domain (outside the CDR3, taken from reference TRBV7-9 and TRBJ1-3): DTGVSQNPRHKITKRGQNVTFRCDPISEHNRLYWYRQTLGQGPEFLTYFQNEAQLEKSRLLSDRFSAERPKGSFSTLEIQRTEQGDSAMYLCASSLGGRGRSGNTIYFGEGSWLTVV.

This chain joins TRBV5-1 and TRBJ2-7; D gene ambiguous. Germline V gene sequence: CDR1 SGHRS, CDR2 YFSETQ. V gave up 0 bases and J gave up 7 bases, with 14 bases separating them. This CDR3 region has 14 residues. The CDR3 sequence is CASSLAGSYREQYF. Here the CDR3 DNA reads TGCGCCAGCAGCTTGGCTGGCTCCTATAGGGAGCAGTACTTC. Full variable domain (remainder filled in from reference TRBV5-1 and TRBJ2-7): KAGVTQTPRYLIKTRGQQVTLSCSPISGHRSVSWYQQTPGQGLQFLFEYFSETQRNKGNFPGRFSGRQFSNSRSEMNVSTLELGDSALYLCASSLAGSYREQYFGPGTRLTVT.

CDR3 in amino acids: CASSSSGTGANVLTF. The CDR3 nucleotides read TGTGCCAGCTCATCCTCGGGGACTGGGGCCAACGTCCTGACTTTC. The chain recombines TRBV18 with TRBJ2-6; D might be TRBD2 (5 bases). The V end was cut by 5 bases, the J end by 2 bases, with 10 bases between. CDR1 and CDR2 (germline): KGHSH, LQKENI. This CDR3 has 15 amino acids.

The rearrangement uses TRBV4-2 and TRBJ2-1; D might be TRBD2 (6 bases). The CDR3 spans 14 residues. Per germline, CDR1 LGHNA and CDR2 YNFKEQ. The ends were cut back, 4 bases at V and 10 bases at J, with 17 bases in the middle. CDR3 DNA: TGTGCCAGCAGCCCCTCGGAGGGGCGAGGGGAGCAGTTCTTC. Protein product: CASSPSEGRGEQFF.

This chain uses TRBV6-1 with TRBJ1-1; D possibly corresponds to TRBD1 (6 bases). Trimming pared 5 bases from V and 6 bases from J, leaving 19 bases between. CDR1 is MNHNS and CDR2 is SASEGT in the germline V gene. This CDR3 spans 15 amino acids. The CDR3 DNA sequence: TGTGCCAGCAGTCCCCAGTGGGGGGCTTCGGCTGAAGCTTTCTTT. This codes for CASSPQWGASAEAFF.

This clone appeared once. The J gene is TRBJ2-5, the V gene TRBV5-4; possibly TRBD2 for D (6 bases). The J call may be incorrect, as the DNA end agrees better with TRBJ2-7. This CDR3 region has 13 residues. Germline CDR1 is SGHNT and CDR2 is YYREEE (reference sequence). The CDR3 DNA reads TGTGCCAGCAGCTTGGATTTCGGGGGCGAGCAGTACTTC. It yields the protein CASSLDFGGEQYF.

This chain joins TRBV28 and TRBJ2-5; TRBD2 might be the D (6 bases). Germline V gives CDR1 MDHEN, CDR2 SYDVKM. The CDR3 spans 16 residues. Deletions cut 5 bases from V and 2 bases from J, with 18 bases between. CDR3 sequence: CASSGDLASEQETQYF. The CDR3 region has the DNA TGTGCCAGCAGTGGGGACCTAGCGAGTGAACAAGAGACCCAGTACTTC. Based on the CDR3 plus reference TRBV28 and TRBJ2-5, the full variable domain is DVKVTQSSRYLVKRTGEKVFLECVQDMDHENMFWYRQDPGLGLRLIYFSYDVKMKEKGDIPEGYSVSREKKERFSLILESASTNQTSMYLCASSGDLASEQETQYFGPGTRLLVL.

With respect to this clone: This CDR3 is also generated by other DNA sequences in the sample. This sequence joins TRBV7-9 and TRBJ2-7, with D tentatively TRBD2 (5 bases). Trimming took off 5 bases at V and 4 bases at J, with 9 bases between the two ends. Looked up from germline, CDR1 is SEHNR and CDR2 is FQNEAQ (reference sequence). The CDR3 is 12 amino acids. The CDR3 sequence: CASSRGSYEQYF. The CDR3, as DNA: TGTGCCAGCAGCCGGGGTTCTTACGAGCAGTACTTC.

The CDR3: CASSPLAAQETQYF. As DNA, the CDR3 is TGCGCCAGCAGCCCGCTAGCGGCCCAAGAGACCCAGTACTTC. The chain joins TRBV5-1 to TRBJ2-5; 7 positions agree with TRBD2. Germline V gene sequence: CDR1 SGHRS, CDR2 YFSETQ. J gave up 1 base and V 4 bases, and 4 bases lay outside the gene matches. The CDR3 spans 14 residues.

The J gene is TRBJ2-1, the V gene TRBV2; 7 bases match TRBD2. Germline CDR1 reads SNHLY; CDR2 reads FYNNEI. The CDR3 has 15 amino acids. Trimming cost V 5 bases and J 8 bases; bases outside gene matches: 12. Written as DNA, the CDR3 is TGTGCCAGCAGTTTTCGATCGGGAGGCGGGGATGAGCAGTTCTTC. Protein: CASSFRSGGGDEQFF.

This clone is a singleton in its sample. The rearrangement uses TRBV5-1 and TRBJ2-5; weak D call: TRBD2 (6 bases). Germline CDR1 reads SGHRS; CDR2 reads YFSETQ. Trimming removed 6 bases at V and 2 bases at J, with 20 bases between. CDR3 length: 16 amino acids. CDR3 protein: CASKDSFQRAQETQYF. CDR3 nucleotide sequence: TGCGCCAGCAAGGATTCTTTCCAGCGGGCACAAGAGACCCAGTACTTC.